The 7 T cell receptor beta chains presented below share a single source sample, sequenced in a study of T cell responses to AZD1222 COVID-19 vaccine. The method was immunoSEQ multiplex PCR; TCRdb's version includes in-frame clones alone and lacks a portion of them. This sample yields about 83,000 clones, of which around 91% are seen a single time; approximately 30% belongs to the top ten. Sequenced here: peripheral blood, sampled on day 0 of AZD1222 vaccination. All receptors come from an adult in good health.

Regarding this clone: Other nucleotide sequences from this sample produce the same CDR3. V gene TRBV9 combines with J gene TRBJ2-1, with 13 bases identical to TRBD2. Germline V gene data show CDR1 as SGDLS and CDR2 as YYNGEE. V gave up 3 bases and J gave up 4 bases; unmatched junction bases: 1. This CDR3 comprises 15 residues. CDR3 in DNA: TGTGCCAGCAGCGGGGGACTAGCGGGGTACAATGAGCAGTTCTTC. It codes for CASSGGLAGYNEQFF.

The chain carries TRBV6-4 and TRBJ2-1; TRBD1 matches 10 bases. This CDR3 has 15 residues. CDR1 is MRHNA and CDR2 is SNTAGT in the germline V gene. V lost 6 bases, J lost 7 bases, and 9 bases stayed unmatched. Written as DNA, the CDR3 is TGTGCCAGCAGCGCTAGACAGGGGGCGGGGAATGAGCAGTTCTTC. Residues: CASSARQGAGNEQFF.

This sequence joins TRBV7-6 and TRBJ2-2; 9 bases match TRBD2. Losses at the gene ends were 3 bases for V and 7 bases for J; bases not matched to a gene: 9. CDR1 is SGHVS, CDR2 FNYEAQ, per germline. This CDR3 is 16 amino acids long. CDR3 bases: TGTGCCAGCAGCTTTATCCCGCGGGAGGGGGTCGGGGAGCTGTTTTTT. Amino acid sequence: CASSFIPREGVGELFF.

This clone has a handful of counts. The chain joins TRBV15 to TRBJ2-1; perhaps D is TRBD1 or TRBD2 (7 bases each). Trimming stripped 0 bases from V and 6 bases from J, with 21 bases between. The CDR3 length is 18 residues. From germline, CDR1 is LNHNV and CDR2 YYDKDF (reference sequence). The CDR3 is CATSRDRRQGGLVNEQFF. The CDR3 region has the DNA TGTGCCACCAGCAGAGATCGTCGACAGGGAGGGTTGGTCAATGAGCAGTTCTTC.

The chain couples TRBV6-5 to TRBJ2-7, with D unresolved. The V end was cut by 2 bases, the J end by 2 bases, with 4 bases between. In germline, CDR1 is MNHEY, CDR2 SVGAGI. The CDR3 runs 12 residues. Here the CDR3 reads CASSYPPYEQYF. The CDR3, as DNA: TGTGCCAGCAGTTACCCCCCCTACGAGCAGTACTTC.

CDR3 nucleotides: TGCAGCGTTGAAAGCGCGCGGGAGGGTGGGACAGATACGCAGTATTTT. This codes for CSVESAREGGTDTQYF. This chain connects TRBV29-1 to TRBJ2-3; 9 nucleotides agree with TRBD2. Per germline, CDR1 SQVTM and CDR2 ANQGSEA. Losses at the gene ends were 2 bases for V and 3 bases for J; bases not matched to a gene: 9. The CDR3 consists of 16 residues.

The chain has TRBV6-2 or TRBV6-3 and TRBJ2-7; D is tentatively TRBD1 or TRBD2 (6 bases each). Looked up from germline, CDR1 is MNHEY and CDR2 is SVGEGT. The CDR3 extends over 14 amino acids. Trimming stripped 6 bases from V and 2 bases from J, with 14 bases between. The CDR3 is CASSKGGKTYEQYF. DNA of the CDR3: TGTGCCAGCAGCAAAGGGGGGAAAACCTACGAGCAGTACTTC.